This TCR beta chain came from a study of cytomegalovirus exposure and HLA in healthy donors. Study-wide background: Genotyping of 400 or so donors showed that roughly 83% belonged to the Caucasian-associated ancestry cluster. Findings and limits, study-wide: The likely explanation for a cluster of highly shared sequence variants was sequencing artifact. Several V segments, TRBV6-2 and TRBV6-3 among them, could not be told apart and were dropped. According to an earlier analysis, most TCR beta V segments yielded productive rearrangements about 87% or about 30% of the time.

Primers for the PCR totalled 60 Vbeta and 13 Jbeta. The repertoire was sequenced with immunoSEQ multiplex PCR; TCRdb's copy has only in-frame clones and lacks some. The profile shows 150,000 to 180,000 clones, roughly 77% of them singletons. This CDR3 has 13 residues. With 2 bases removed from V and 2 bases from J, the gap between germline ends came to 8 bases. The germline V gene encodes CDR1 SGHDT and CDR2 YYEEEE. Comment on this clone: Its specificity is unknown.

The chain employs TRBV5-6 and TRBJ2-7; D may be TRBD1 (5 bases). Sequencing was done on a sample of PBMCs. The receptor was isolated from a man younger than 40 in good health and CMV-seropositive. Here the CDR3 DNA reads TGTGCCAGCAGCTTTGGACAAACCTACGAGCAGTACTTC. This encodes CASSFGQTYEQYF.